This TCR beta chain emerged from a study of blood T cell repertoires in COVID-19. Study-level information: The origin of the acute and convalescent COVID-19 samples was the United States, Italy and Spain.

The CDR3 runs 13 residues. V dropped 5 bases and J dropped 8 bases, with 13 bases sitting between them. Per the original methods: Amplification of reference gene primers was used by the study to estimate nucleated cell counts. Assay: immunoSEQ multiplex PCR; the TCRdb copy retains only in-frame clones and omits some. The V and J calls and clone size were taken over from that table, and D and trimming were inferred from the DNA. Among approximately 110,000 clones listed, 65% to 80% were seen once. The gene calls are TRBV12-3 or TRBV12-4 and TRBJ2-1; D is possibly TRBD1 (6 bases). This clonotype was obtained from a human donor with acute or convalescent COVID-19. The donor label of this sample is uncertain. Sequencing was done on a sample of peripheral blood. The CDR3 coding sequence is TGTGCCAGCAGTCCGCAACAGGGCCATGAGCAGTTCTTC. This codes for CASSPQQGHEQFF.